This TCR beta chain was sequenced in a study of blood T cell repertoires in COVID-19. About the study: The study drew acute and convalescent COVID-19 samples from the United States, Italy and Spain.

V lost 9 bases and J lost 1; bases outside the gene matches: 10. Looked up from germline, CDR1 is MNHNY and CDR2 is SVGAGI (reference sequence). This CDR3 region has 15 residues. TCRdb's table, derived via immunoSEQ multiplex PCR, lists solely in-frame clones and lacks some. This table has about 230,000 clones, approximately 89% appearing once. Specimen: PBMCs or T cells enriched from blood (not recorded which). The chain links TRBV6-6 to TRBJ1-2; 8 bases are shared with TRBD1. The sequence derives from a woman aged 25-40 years with acute COVID-19. The DNA for the CDR3 is TGTGCCAGTGAAGAGGACAGGGAGTTTAACTATGGCTACACCTTC. Amino acids: CASEEDREFNYGYTF.